Below, 25 T cell receptor beta chains from the same sample are listed, as sequenced in a study of T cells in women clearing cervical HPV infection. Method: immunoSEQ multiplex PCR; TCRdb's copy keeps in-frame clones and lacks some. Its listing shows about 26,000 clones. Material for sequencing was blood buffy coat. These receptors originate from a woman between 18 and 70 years old with a cervical HPV16 infection that either progressed to CIN3+ or cleared (not recorded which).

Comments on this clone: The read terminates 3 residues before the CDR3 end, so the remaining end is supplied by the germline J gene. This chain connects TRBV4-1 to TRBJ1-4; D is unclear. Germline assignment: CDR1 MGHRA and CDR2 YSYEKL. The CDR3 loop spans 16 amino acids. The CDR3 here is CASSQASPFRHSPLFF. CDR3 DNA, as far as it was read: TGCGCCAGCAGCCAAGCCTCGCCGTTCAGGCATTCACCA.

With regard to this clone: The CDR3 is cut off 3 residues early in the read; its end comes from the germline J gene. The rearrangement links TRBV29-1 to TRBJ1-1; unclear D gene. Looked up from germline, CDR1 is SQVTM and CDR2 is ANQGSEA. The V end lost 6 bases, the J end lost 1 base, and 6 bases lay between the germline ends. This CDR3 is built from 11 residues. The CDR3 here is CSVGQNTEAFF. The sequenced part of the CDR3 DNA is TGCAGCGTAGGTCAGAACACTGAA. Variable domain in full (rest from reference TRBV29-1 and TRBJ1-1): SAVISQKPSRDICQRGTSLTIQCQVDSQVTMMFWYRQQPGQSLTLIATANQGSEATYESGFVIDKFPISRPNLTFSTLTVSNMSPEDSSIYLCSVGQNTEAFFGQGTRLTVV.

Concerning this clone itself: The read finishes 3 residues shy of the CDR3 end, and the germline J gene is used to complete it. The rearrangement links TRBV7-2 to TRBJ2-7; the D gene is possibly TRBD2 (5 bases). The CDR3 totals 15 residues. The germline V gene encodes CDR1 SGHTA and CDR2 FQGNSA. With 5 bases removed from V and 0 bases from J, the gap between germline ends came to 14 bases. The CDR3 DNA, read in part, is TGTGCCAGCAGCCTTTGGGTACTAGACTCCTACGAG. Translation: CASSLWVLDSYE. From start to end, the CDR3 is CASSLWVLDSYEQYF.

CDR3 in amino acids: CASSEWSGVGELFF. Incomplete CDR3 DNA: TGTGCCAGCAGTGAATGGTCAGGGGTCGGGGAG. The chain is built from TRBV2 and TRBJ2-2, with a weak D call TRBD1 (6 bases). The read falls 3 residues short of the CDR3 end, and the missing part is taken from the germline J gene. CDR1 is SNHLY, CDR2 FYNNEI, per germline. Trimming removed 2 bases from V and 7 bases from J, with 11 bases in between. The CDR3 runs 14 residues.

Remarks on this clone: Read data end 3 residues before the CDR3 end; the end is taken from the germline J gene. This rearrangement joins TRBV11-2 to TRBJ1-6, with unresolved D. Germline V gives CDR1 SGHAT, CDR2 FQNNGV. V was clipped by 0 bases and J by 7 bases, with 4 bases between them. CDR3 length: 13 amino acids. The sequenced part of the CDR3 DNA is TGTGCCAGCAGCTTAGAAGGGAATTCACCC. Protein product: CASSLEGNSP. The entire CDR3 sequence reads CASSLEGNSPLHF.

Note on this clone: The missing CDR3 end, 3 residues past where the read stops, is filled in from the germline J gene. The rearrangement uses TRBV19 and TRBJ2-1, with 8 bases that match TRBD2. Germline loops: CDR1 LNHDA, CDR2 SQIVND (reference sequence). The junction had 6 bases not matched to a gene; V was cut back by 3 bases and J by 2 bases. The length of the CDR3 is 16 residues. The CDR3 is CASSILAGYTYNEQFF. The sequenced CDR3 bases are TGTGCCAGTAGTATTCTAGCGGGTTATACCTACAATGAG.

Comments on this clone: The read ends 3 residues shy of where the CDR3 ends; the end is completed using the germline J gene. The chain couples TRBV7-8 to TRBJ1-4, with D perhaps matching TRBD1 (6 bases). There are 17 residues in the CDR3. V lost 1 base and J lost 2, with 14 bases in between. CDR1 is SGHVS and CDR2 is FQNEAQ in the germline V gene. The part of the CDR3 DNA that was read is TGTGCCAGCAGCTTAGTTGGGGGGGCGCGGACTAATGAAAAA. This sequence encodes CASSLVGGARTNEK. The CDR3 reads in full as CASSLVGGARTNEKLFF.

As regards this clone: The read terminates 3 residues ahead of where the CDR3 ends, so the germline J gene completes it. This rearrangement joins TRBV5-1 to TRBJ1-2, with D perhaps matching TRBD1 (6 bases). V was trimmed by 4 bases and J by 4 bases, leaving 11 bases between them. This CDR3 is built from 13 residues. The germline gives CDR1 SGHRS, CDR2 YFSETQ. The part of the CDR3 DNA that was read is TGCGCCAGCAGCAACAGGGAGGGCTATGGC. Amino acids: CASSNREGYG. The full-length CDR3 reads as CASSNREGYGYTF. Full variable domain (outside the CDR3, taken from reference TRBV5-1 and TRBJ1-2): KAGVTQTPRYLIKTRGQQVTLSCSPISGHRSVSWYQQTPGQGLQFLFEYFSETQRNKGNFPGRFSGRQFSNSRSEMNVSTLELGDSALYLCASSNREGYGYTFGSGTRLTVV.

With respect to this clone: The observed sequence ends 3 residues before the CDR3 terminus, with the missing tail filled in from the germline J gene. The rearrangement uses TRBV18 and TRBJ1-1, with TRBD1 matching over 10 bases. J lost 5 bases, V lost 6 bases, and 12 bases had no gene match. The CDR3 is made up of 16 amino acids. Per germline, CDR1 KGHSH and CDR2 LQKENI. CDR3 bases read: TGTGCCAGCTCCCCTTTCCGACAGGGGGCGAGGACTGAA. It encodes CASSPFRQGARTE. The whole CDR3 protein is CASSPFRQGARTEAFF.

CDR3 region: CASTDRGQLGKNIQYF. The CDR3 bases that were read are TGTGCCAGTACAGACAGGGGGCAGTTGGGCAAAAACATT. The chain uses TRBV19 and TRBJ2-4; 10 nucleotides match TRBD1. The read gets to within 3 residues of the CDR3 end, and the germline J gene fills in the rest. This CDR3 region has 16 residues. Unmatched junction bases numbered 9, after V lost 7 bases and J lost 3 bases. Germline CDR1 and CDR2: LNHDA and SQIVND (reference sequence). The variable domain in full, completed from reference TRBV19 and TRBJ2-4, reads DGGITQSPKYLFRKEGQNVTLSCEQNLNHDAMYWYRQDPGQGLRLIYYSQIVNDFQKGDIAEGYSVSREKKESFPLTVTSAQKNPTAFYLCASTDRGQLGKNIQYFGAGTRLSVL.

On this clone itself: From the germline J gene comes the end of the CDR3, since the read stops 3 residues before it. The chain recombines TRBV19 with TRBJ1-4, with TRBD1 matching over 7 bases. The V gene's germline CDR1 is LNHDA and CDR2 SQIVND (reference sequence). The CDR3 is 17 amino acids. CDR3 region: CASNRPGQPSGANVLFF. CDR3 DNA, as far as it was read: TGTGCCAGTAACAGACCGGGACAGCCCTCTGGGGCCAACGTA.

Comment on this clone: The read ends 3 residues before the CDR3 terminus; that terminus is restored from the germline J gene. This chain connects TRBV4-1 to TRBJ2-1; no clear D gene. Trimming pared 1 base from V and 9 bases from J, leaving 10 bases between. The CDR3 extends over 13 amino acids. From germline, CDR1 is MGHRA and CDR2 YSYEKL. The CDR3 DNA, read in part, is TGCGCCAGCAGCCAAGTAGATCCCCCTGAG. This sequence encodes CASSQVDPPE. The entire CDR3 protein reads CASSQVDPPEQFF.

With regard to this clone: The read ends 3 residues before the CDR3 terminus; that terminus is restored from the germline J gene. The rearrangement joins TRBV7-6 to TRBJ1-2; tentative D call: TRBD1 (5 bases). Germline V gene sequence: CDR1 SGHVS, CDR2 FNYEAQ. There are 13 residues in the CDR3. The sequenced part of the CDR3 DNA is TGTGCCAGCAGCTTAACGGGGGGAAACATC. As protein: CASSLTGGNI. The entire CDR3 protein reads CASSLTGGNIYTF.

A remark on this clone: Coverage ceases 3 residues before the CDR3 finishes, and the germline J gene fills in the end. The chain joins TRBV18 to TRBJ2-7, with TRBD2 matching 12 bases. Germline CDR1 reads KGHSH; CDR2 reads LQKENI. This CDR3 is built from 14 residues. V lost 6 bases and J lost 6; bases outside the gene matches: 6. The CDR3 protein is CASSVGLAGREQYF. The CDR3 DNA, read in part, is TGTGCCAGCTCGGTAGGACTAGCGGGACGCGAG.

The CDR3 is CASSGQSGANVLTF. The DNA read from the CDR3 is TGTGCCAGCAGTGGGCAGTCTGGGGCCAACGTC. This chain joins TRBV2 and TRBJ2-6; D is uncertain. The read finishes 3 residues shy of the CDR3 end, and the germline J gene is used to complete it. CDR1 is SNHLY and CDR2 is FYNNEI in the germline V gene. The germline V and J ends were trimmed by 4 bases and 1 base, with 5 bases remaining between them. This CDR3 region has 14 residues.

Comment on this clone: The read ends 3 residues before the CDR3 terminus; that terminus is restored from the germline J gene. This chain uses TRBV2 with TRBJ1-6; the D is unclear. The CDR3 spans 13 residues. V shed 4 bases and J shed 6 bases, with 7 bases lying between them. Germline V gene data show CDR1 as SNHLY and CDR2 as FYNNEI. CDR3 sequence: CASSAQANSPLHF. The sequenced part of the CDR3 DNA is TGTGCCAGCAGTGCCCAGGCTAATTCACCC.

Remarks on this clone: The read stops 3 residues short of the end of the CDR3; the missing end is completed from the germline J gene. V gene TRBV7-2 combines with J gene TRBJ1-2; the D is unclear. Germline V lookup: CDR1 SGHTA, CDR2 FQGNSA. This CDR3 is 14 amino acids long. Trimming pared 0 bases from V and 0 bases from J, leaving 5 bases between. The sequenced CDR3 bases are TGTGCCAGCAGCTTAGCGAGCCCTAACTATGGC. It is translated as CASSLASPNYG. The full CDR3 protein reads CASSLASPNYGYTF.

Points on this clone: A read error may produce the germline difference seen at one junction end. The read ends 3 residues before the CDR3 terminus; that terminus is restored from the germline J gene. The chain has TRBV7-3 and TRBJ1-1, with 8 bases lining up with TRBD1. Germline loops: CDR1 SGHTA, CDR2 FQGTGA. The CDR3 spans 16 residues. The DNA read from the CDR3 is TGTGCCAGCAGCTTAACACCCGGACAGGGCTGGGCTGAG. This gives the protein CASSLTPGQGWAE. The CDR3 as a whole reads CASSLTPGQGWAEAFF. The entire variable domain, with the rest obtained from reference TRBV7-3 and TRBJ1-1, is as follows: GAGVSQTPSNKVTEKGKYVELRCDPISGHTALYWYRQSLGQGPEFLIYFQGTGAADDSGLPNDRFFAVRPEGSVSTLKIQRTERGDSAVYLCASSLTPGQGWAEAFFGQGTRLTVV.

In regard to this clone: The DNA ends 3 residues before the CDR3 does, and the rest of the CDR3 is filled in from the germline J gene. This chain links TRBV29-1 with TRBJ1-1, with D perhaps TRBD1 (5 bases). The germline V gene encodes CDR1 SQVTM and CDR2 ANQGSEA. The CDR3 extends over 12 amino acids. V gave up 7 bases and J gave up 5 bases, with 14 bases separating them. CDR3 bases read: TGCAGCGCCCTCAGGGTAGATACTGAA. Translation gives CSALRVDTE. The whole CDR3 protein is CSALRVDTEAFF.

Turning to this clone: The read ends 3 residues early relative to the CDR3; the germline J gene fills the gap. This chain connects TRBV27 to TRBJ2-5; possible D gene TRBD1, 6 bases. This CDR3 has 15 amino acids. Germline V gives CDR1 MNHEY, CDR2 SMNVEV (reference sequence). V lost 1 base to trimming and J lost 3 bases, with 12 bases between them. This chain's CDR3 is CASSLYRQGKETQYF. The sequenced part of the CDR3 DNA is TGTGCCAGCAGTTTATATCGGCAGGGGAAAGAGACC.

A remark on this clone: The sequence runs out 3 residues before the end of the CDR3; the remainder is reconstructed from the germline J gene. The chain has TRBV6-1 and TRBJ2-7; TRBD1 might be the D (6 bases). V gave up 2 bases and J gave up 1 base, with 12 bases separating them. The CDR3 loop spans 15 amino acids. The germline CDR1 and CDR2 sequences are MNHNS and SASEGT. The CDR3 here is CASSEWGTISYEQYF. The covered CDR3 bases are TGTGCCAGCAGTGAATGGGGGACAATTTCCTACGAG.

As regards this clone: The CDR3 end is not reached by the read, which stops 3 residues before it; the germline J gene fills it in. The chain links TRBV6-1 to TRBJ2-5; perhaps TRBD1 as D (7 bases). The germline V gene encodes CDR1 MNHNS and CDR2 SASEGT. The CDR3 covers 16 residues. Trimming removed 3 bases from V and 1 base from J, with 15 bases in between. CDR3 loop: CASSDWRAGGQETQYF. The sequenced part of the CDR3 DNA is TGTGCCAGCAGTGATTGGAGGGCAGGGGGCCAAGAGACC.

A note on this clone: The CDR3 goes on 3 residues after the read ends, and that part is filled in from the germline J gene. The chain has TRBV2 and TRBJ2-2; 8 nucleotides agree with TRBD1. The CDR3 covers 15 residues. Looked up from germline, CDR1 is SNHLY and CDR2 is FYNNEI. The CDR3 here is CASRAPQGGHEKLFF. The sequenced part of the CDR3 DNA is TGTGCCAGCAGAGCGCCACAGGGGGGCCATGAAAAG.

Comment on this clone: Read sequence stops 3 residues before the CDR3 end, and the germline J gene provides the missing end. The V and J genes are TRBV19 and TRBJ2-2; D may be TRBD1 or TRBD2 (7 bases each). V gave up 6 bases and J gave up 5 bases, with 22 bases separating them. This CDR3 has 17 amino acids. CDR1 is LNHDA and CDR2 is SQIVND in the germline V gene (reference sequence). CDR3: CASSSIRGGGFTGELFF. The covered CDR3 bases are TGTGCCAGTAGCTCCATCCGGGGAGGGGGCTTTACCGGGGAG.

About this clone: Read coverage stops 3 residues before the CDR3 terminus; the germline J gene supplies the remainder. V and J are TRBV2 and TRBJ2-4; a possible D gene is TRBD1 (6 bases). The CDR3 runs to 17 residues. Germline CDR1 reads SNHLY; CDR2 reads FYNNEI. The CDR3 loop reads CASSSEPGQLSNQPQYF. The sequenced CDR3 bases are TGTGCCAGCAGTTCTGAACCCGGACAGCTTAGCAATCAGCCT.